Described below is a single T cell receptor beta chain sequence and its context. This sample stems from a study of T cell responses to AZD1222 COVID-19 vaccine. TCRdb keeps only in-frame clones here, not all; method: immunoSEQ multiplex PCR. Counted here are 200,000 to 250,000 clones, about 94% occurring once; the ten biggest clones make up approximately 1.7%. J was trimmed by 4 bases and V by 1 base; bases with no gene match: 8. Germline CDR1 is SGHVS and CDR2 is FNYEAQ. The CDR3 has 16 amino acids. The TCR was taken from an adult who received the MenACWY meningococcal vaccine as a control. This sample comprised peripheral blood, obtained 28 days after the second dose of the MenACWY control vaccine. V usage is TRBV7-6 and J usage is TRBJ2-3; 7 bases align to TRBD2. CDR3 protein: CASSLVVGGVADTQYF. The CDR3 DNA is TGTGCCAGCAGCTTAGTCGTTGGGGGGGTAGCAGATACGCAGTATTTT. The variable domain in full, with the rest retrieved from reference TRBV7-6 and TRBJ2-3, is GAGVSQSPRYKVTKRGQDVALRCDPISGHVSLYWYRQALGQGPEFLTYFNYEAQQDKSGLPNDRFSAERPEGSISTLTIQRTEQRDSAMYRCASSLVVGGVADTQYFGPGTRLTVL.